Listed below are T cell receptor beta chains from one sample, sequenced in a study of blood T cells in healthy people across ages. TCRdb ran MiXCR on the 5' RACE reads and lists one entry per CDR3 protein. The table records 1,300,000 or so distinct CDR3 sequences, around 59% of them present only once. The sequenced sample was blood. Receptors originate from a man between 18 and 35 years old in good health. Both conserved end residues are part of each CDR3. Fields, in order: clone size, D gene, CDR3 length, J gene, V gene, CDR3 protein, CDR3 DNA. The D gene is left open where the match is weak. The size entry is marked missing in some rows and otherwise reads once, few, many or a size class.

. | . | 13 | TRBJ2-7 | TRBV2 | CASTEPRSYEQYF | TGTGCCAGCACAGAACCCCGCTCCTACGAGCAGTACTTC
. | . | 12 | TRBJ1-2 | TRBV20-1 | CSAAWSIYGYTF | TGCAGTGCTGCTTGGAGTATCTATGGCTACACCTTC
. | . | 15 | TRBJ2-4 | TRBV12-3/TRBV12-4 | CASSKRTEGGNIQYF | TGTGCCAGCAGTAAAAGGACTGAAGGTGGAAACATTCAGTACTTC
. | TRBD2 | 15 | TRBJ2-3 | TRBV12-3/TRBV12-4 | CASRVAGGFGDTQYF | TGTGCCAGCAGAGTAGCGGGGGGATTCGGAGATACGCAGTATTTT
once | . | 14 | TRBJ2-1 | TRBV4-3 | CASSQLGGRNEQFF | TGCGCCAGCAGCCAACTTGGGGGACGCAATGAGCAGTTCTTC
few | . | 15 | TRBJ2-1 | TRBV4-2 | CASSQDSGPSNEQFF | TGTGCCAGCAGCCAAGATTCAGGACCGAGTAATGAGCAGTTCTTC
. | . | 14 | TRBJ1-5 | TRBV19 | CASSNWKQNQPQHF | TGTGCCAGTAGTAATTGGAAACAAAATCAGCCCCAGCATTTT
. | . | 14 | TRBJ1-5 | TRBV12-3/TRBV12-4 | CASRLISGQETQHF | TGTGCCAGCAGATTGATTAGCGGCCAAGAGACCCAGCATTTT
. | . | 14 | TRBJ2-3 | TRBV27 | CASSLRPNTDTQYF | TGTGCCAGCAGTTTACGGCCGAACACAGATACGCAGTATTTT
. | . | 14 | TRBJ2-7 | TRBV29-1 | CSAVRQSQAYEQYF | TGCAGCGCCGTAAGACAGTCACAAGCCTACGAGCAGTACTTC
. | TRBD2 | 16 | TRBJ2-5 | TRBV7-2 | CASSMGLAGAGETQYF | TGTGCCAGCAGTATGGGACTAGCGGGAGCAGGAGAGACCCAGTACTTC
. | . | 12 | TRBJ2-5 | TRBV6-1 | CARTQIQETQYF | TGTGCCAGGACACAGATTCAAGAGACCCAGTACTTC
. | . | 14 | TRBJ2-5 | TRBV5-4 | CASSLPTGTETQYF | TGTGCCAGCAGCTTGCCGACAGGAACAGAGACCCAGTACTTC
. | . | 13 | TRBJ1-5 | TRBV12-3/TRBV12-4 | CASSFYLNQPQHF | TGTGCCAGCAGTTTTTATCTCAATCAGCCCCAGCATTTT
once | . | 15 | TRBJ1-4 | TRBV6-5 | CASSYARGGNEKLFF | TGTGCCAGCAGTTACGCCCGAGGGGGGAATGAAAAACTGTTTTTT
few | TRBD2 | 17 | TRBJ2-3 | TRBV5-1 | CASSLERAGVSTDTQYF | TGCGCCAGCAGCTTGGAGCGAGCGGGAGTTTCCACAGATACGCAGTATTTT
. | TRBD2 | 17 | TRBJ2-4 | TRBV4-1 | CASSQLERGLAKNIQYF | TGCGCCAGCAGCCAATTAGAGCGGGGTCTAGCCAAAAACATTCAGTACTTC
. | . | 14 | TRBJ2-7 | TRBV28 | CASSLFRSSYEQYF | TGTGCCAGCAGTCTCTTCCGATCGAGCTACGAGCAGTACTTC
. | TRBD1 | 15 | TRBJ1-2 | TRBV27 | CASNPTGLNDYGYTF | TGTGCCAGCAATCCGACAGGGCTAAACGACTATGGCTACACCTTC
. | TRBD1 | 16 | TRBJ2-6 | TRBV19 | CASKAGGALATNVLTF | TGTGCCAGTAAGGCAGGGGGTGCGCTTGCGACCAACGTCCTGACTTTC